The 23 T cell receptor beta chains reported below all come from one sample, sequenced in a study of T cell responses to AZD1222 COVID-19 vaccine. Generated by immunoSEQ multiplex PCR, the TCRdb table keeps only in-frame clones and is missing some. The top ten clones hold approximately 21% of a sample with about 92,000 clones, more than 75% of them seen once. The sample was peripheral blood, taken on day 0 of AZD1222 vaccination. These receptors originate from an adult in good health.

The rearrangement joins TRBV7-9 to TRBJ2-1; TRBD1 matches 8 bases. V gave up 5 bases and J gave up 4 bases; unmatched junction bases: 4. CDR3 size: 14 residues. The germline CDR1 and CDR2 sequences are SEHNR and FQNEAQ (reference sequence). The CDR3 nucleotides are TGTGCCAGCAGCCCGGGACAGGATTACAATGAGCAGTTCTTC. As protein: CASSPGQDYNEQFF.

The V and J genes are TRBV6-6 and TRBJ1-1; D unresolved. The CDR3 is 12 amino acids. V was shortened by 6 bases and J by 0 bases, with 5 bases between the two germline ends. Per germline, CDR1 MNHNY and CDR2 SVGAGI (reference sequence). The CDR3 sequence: CASRELNTEAFF. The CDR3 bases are TGTGCCAGCAGGGAGCTGAACACTGAAGCTTTCTTT.

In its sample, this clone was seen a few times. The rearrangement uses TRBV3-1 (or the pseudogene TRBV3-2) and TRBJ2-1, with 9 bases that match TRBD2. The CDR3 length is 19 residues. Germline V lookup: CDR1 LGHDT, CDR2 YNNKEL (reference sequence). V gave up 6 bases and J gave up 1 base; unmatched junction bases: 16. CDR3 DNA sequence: TGTGCCAGCAGGTGGGTGGGGGTAGCGGGGGCCCAATCCTACAATGAGCAGTTCTTC. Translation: CASRWVGVAGAQSYNEQFF.

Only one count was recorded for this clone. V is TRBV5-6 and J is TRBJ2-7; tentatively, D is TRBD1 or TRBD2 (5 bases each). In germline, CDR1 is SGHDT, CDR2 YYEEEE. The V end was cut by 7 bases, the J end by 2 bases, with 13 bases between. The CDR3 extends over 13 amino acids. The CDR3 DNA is TGTGCCAGCTGCCTAAGGGGAGCCTACGAGCAGTACTTC. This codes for CASCLRGAYEQYF.

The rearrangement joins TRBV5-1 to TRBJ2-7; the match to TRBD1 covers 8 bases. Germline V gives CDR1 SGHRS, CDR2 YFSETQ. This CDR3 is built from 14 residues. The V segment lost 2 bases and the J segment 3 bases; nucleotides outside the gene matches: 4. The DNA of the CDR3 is TGCGCCAGCAGCTTTGGACAGGGTGGCTACGAGCAGTACTTC. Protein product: CASSFGQGGYEQYF.

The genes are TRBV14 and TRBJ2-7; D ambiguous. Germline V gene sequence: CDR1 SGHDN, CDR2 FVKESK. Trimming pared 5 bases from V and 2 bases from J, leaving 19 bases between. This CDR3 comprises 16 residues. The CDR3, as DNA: TGTGCCAGCAGCGTTGGTGCGGCCCATGGGGCCTACGAGCAGTACTTC. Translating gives CASSVGAAHGAYEQYF. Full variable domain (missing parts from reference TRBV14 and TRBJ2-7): EAGVTQFPSHSVIEKGQTVTLRCDPISGHDNLYWYRRVMGKEIKFLLHFVKESKQDESGMPNNRFLAERTGGTYSTLKVQPAELEDSGVYFCASSVGAAHGAYEQYFGPGTRLTVT.

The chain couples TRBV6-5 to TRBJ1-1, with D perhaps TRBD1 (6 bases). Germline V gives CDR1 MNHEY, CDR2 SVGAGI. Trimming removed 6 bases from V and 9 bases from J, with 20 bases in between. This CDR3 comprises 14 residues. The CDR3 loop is CASSEAGARVKAFF. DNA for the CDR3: TGTGCCAGCAGCGAGGCGGGGGCGCGGGTAAAAGCTTTCTTT.

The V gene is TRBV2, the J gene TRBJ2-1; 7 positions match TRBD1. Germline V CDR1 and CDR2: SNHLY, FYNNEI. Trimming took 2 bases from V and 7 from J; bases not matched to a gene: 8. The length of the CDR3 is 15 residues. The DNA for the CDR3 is TGTGCCAGCAGTGAACAGGGGGTAGTGGGAAATGAGCAGTTCTTC. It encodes CASSEQGVVGNEQFF.

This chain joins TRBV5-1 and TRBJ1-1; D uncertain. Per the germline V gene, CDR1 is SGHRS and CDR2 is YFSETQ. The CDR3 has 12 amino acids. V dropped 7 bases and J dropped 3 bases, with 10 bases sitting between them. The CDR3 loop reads CASYGSYTEAFF. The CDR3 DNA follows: TGCGCCAGCTATGGTTCCTACACTGAAGCTTTCTTT. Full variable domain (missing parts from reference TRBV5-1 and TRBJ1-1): KAGVTQTPRYLIKTRGQQVTLSCSPISGHRSVSWYQQTPGQGLQFLFEYFSETQRNKGNFPGRFSGRQFSNSRSEMNVSTLELGDSALYLCASYGSYTEAFFGQGTRLTVV.

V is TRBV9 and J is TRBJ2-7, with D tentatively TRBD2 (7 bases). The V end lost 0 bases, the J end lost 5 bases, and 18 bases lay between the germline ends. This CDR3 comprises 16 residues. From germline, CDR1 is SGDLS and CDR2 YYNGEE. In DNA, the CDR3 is TGTGCCAGCAGCGTAGGAGGGGGGGATCGGTCCCACGAGCAGTACTTC. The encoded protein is CASSVGGGDRSHEQYF.

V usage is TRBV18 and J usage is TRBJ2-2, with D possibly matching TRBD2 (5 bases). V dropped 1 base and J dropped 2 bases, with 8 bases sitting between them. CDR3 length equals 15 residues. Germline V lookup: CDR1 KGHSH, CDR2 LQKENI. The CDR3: CASSPRRGNTGELFF. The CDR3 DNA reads TGTGCCAGCTCACCACGACGGGGTAACACCGGGGAGCTGTTTTTT.

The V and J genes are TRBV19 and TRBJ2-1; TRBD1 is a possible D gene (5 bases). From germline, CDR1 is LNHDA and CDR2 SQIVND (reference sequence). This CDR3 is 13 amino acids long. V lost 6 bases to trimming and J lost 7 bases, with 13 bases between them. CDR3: CASSPDRHNEQFF. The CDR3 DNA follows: TGTGCCAGTAGCCCAGACAGACATAATGAGCAGTTCTTC.

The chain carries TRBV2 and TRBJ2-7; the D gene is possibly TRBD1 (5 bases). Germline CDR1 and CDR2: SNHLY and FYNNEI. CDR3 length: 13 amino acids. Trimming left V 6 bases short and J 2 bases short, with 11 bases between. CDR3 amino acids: CASRPGHPYEQYF. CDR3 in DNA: TGTGCCAGCAGGCCAGGACACCCCTACGAGCAGTACTTC. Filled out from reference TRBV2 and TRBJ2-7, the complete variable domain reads EPEVTQTPSHQVTQMGQEVILRCVPISNHLYFYWYRQILGQKVEFLVSFYNNEISEKSEIFDDQFSVERPDGSNFTLKIRSTKLEDSAMYFCASRPGHPYEQYFGPGTRLTVT.

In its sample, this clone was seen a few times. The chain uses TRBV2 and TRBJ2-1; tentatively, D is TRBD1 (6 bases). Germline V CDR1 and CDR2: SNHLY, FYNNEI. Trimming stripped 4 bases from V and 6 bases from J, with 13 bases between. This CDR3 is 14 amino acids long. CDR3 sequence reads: CASSGTAVTNEQFF. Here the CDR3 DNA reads TGTGCCAGCAGTGGGACAGCCGTTACCAATGAGCAGTTCTTC.

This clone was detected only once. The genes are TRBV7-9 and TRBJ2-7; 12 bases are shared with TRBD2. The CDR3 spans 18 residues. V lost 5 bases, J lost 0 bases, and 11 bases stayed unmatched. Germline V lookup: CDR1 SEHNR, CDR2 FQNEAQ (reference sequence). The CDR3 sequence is CASSPRRTSGESSYEQYF. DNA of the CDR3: TGTGCCAGCAGCCCTCGACGGACTAGCGGGGAAAGCTCCTACGAGCAGTACTTC.

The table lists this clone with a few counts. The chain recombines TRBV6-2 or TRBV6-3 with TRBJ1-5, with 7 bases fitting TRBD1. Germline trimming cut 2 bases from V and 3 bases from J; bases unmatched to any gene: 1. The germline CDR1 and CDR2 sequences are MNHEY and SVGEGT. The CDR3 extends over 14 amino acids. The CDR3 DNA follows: TGTGCCAGCAGTTACGGGACAGACAATCAGCCCCAGCATTTT. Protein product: CASSYGTDNQPQHF.

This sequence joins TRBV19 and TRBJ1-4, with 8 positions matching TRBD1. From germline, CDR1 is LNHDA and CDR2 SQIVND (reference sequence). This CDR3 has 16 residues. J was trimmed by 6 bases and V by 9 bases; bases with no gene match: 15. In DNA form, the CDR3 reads TGTGCCAGCAAAATAACAGACAGGGGATGGGATGAAAAACTGTTTTTT. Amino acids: CASKITDRGWDEKLFF.

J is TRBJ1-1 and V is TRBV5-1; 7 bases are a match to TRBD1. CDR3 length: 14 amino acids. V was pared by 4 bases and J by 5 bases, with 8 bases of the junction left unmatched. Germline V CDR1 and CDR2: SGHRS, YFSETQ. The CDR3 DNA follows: TGCGCCAGCAGCGTCGGGACAGCGGGGACTGAAGCTTTCTTT. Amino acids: CASSVGTAGTEAFF.

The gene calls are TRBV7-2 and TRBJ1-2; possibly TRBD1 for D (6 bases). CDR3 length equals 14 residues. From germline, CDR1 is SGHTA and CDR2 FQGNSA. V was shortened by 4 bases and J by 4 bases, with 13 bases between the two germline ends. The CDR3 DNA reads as TGTGCCAGCAGCTCGAGGACAGAGACCTATGGCTACACCTTC. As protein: CASSSRTETYGYTF.

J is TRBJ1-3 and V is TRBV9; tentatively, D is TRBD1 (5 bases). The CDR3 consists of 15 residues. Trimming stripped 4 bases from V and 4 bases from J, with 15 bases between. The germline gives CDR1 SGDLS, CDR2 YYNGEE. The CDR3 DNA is TGTGCCAGCAGCCCCCCTTCGGGGCACGGAAACACCATATATTTT. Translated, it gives CASSPPSGHGNTIYF. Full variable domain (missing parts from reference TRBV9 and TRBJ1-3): DSGVTQTPKHLITATGQRVTLRCSPRSGDLSVYWYQQSLDQGLQFLIQYYNGEERAKGNILERFSAQQFPDLHSELNLSSLELGDSALYFCASSPPSGHGNTIYFGEGSWLTVV.

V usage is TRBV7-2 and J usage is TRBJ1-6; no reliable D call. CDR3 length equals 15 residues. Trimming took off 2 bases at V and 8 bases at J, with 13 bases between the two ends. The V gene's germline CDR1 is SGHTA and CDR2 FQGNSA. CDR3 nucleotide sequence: TGTGCCAGCAGCTTAAAGTACCGATGGGATTCACCCCTCCACTTT. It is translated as CASSLKYRWDSPLHF. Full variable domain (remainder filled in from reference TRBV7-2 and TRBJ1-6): GAGVSQSPSNKVTEKGKDVELRCDPISGHTALYWYRQSLGQGLEFLIYFQGNSAPDKSGLPSDRFSAERTGGSVSTLTIQRTQQEDSAVYLCASSLKYRWDSPLHFGNGTRLTVT.

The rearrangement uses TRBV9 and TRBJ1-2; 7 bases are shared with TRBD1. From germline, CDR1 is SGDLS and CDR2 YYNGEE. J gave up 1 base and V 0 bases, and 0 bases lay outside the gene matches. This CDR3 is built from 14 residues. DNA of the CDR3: TGTGCCAGCAGCGTAGGGGACAGTAACTATGGCTACACCTTC. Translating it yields CASSVGDSNYGYTF.

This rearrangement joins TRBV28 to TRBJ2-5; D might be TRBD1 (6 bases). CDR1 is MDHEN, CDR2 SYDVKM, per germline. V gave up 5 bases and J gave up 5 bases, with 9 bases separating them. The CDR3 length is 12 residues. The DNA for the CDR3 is TGTGCCAGCAGTAATCAGGGGGAGACCCAGTACTTC. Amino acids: CASSNQGETQYF.